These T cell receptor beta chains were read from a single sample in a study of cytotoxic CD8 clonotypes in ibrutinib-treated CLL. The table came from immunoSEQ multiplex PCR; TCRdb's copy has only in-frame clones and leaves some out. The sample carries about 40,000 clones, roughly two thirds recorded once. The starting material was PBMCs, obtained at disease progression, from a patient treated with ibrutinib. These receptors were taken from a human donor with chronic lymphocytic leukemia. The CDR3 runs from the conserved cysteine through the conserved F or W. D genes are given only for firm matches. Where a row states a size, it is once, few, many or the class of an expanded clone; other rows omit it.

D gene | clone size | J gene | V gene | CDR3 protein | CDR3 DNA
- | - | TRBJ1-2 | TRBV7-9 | CASSLGALYGYTF | TGTGCCAGCAGCTTAGGGGCGCTCTATGGCTACACCTTC
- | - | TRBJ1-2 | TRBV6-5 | CARNVERPISDGYTF | TGTGCCCGAAACGTGGAGCGCCCCATCTCAGATGGCTACACCTTC
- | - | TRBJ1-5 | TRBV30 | CAWSPSPFRKYQPQHF | TGTGCCTGGAGTCCCTCCCCCTTTAGAAAGTATCAGCCCCAGCATTTT
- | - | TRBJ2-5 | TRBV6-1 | CASSEGGETQYF | TGTGCCAGCAGTGAGGGGGGAGAGACCCAGTACTTC
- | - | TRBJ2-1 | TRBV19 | CASSISDIYYNEQFF | TGTGCCAGTAGTATATCGGACATCTACTACAATGAGCAGTTCTTC
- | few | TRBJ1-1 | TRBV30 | CAWSGVLNTEAFF | TGTGCCTGGAGTGGGGTACTGAACACTGAAGCTTTCTTT
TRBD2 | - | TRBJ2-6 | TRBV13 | CASRQRGHWANVLTF | TGTGCCAGCAGGCAGCGGGGCCACTGGGCCAACGTCCTGACTTTC
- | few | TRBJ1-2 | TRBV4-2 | CASCSEGYGYTF | TGTGCCAGCTGCAGTGAGGGCTATGGCTACACCTTC
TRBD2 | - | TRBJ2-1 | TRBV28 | CASSLLTSGGYNEQFF | TGTGCCAGCAGTTTATTGACTAGCGGGGGGTACAATGAGCAGTTCTTC
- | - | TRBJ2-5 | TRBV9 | CASSVGKTHQETQYF | TGTGCCAGCAGCGTAGGAAAGACTCACCAAGAGACCCAGTACTTC
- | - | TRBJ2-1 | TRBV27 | CASSLRAGTKYNEQFF | TGTGCCAGCAGTTTAAGAGCGGGCACAAAATACAATGAGCAGTTCTTC
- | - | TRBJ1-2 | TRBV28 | CASSLWAATQANYGYTF | TGTGCCAGCAGTTTATGGGCAGCGACTCAAGCTAACTATGGCTACACCTTC
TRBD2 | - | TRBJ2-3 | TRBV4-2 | CASSQVASGRARDTQYF | TGTGCCAGCAGCCAAGTGGCTAGCGGGAGGGCCAGAGATACGCAGTATTTT
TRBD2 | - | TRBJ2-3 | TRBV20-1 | CSARGGDTQYF | TGCAGTGCTAGGGGGGGGGATACGCAGTATTTT
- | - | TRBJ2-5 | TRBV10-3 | CAISDRWETQYF | TGTGCCATCAGCGACCGTTGGGAGACCCAGTACTTC
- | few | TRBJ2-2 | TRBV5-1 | CASSPGHLELFF | TGCGCCAGCAGCCCCGGACACCTGGAGCTGTTTTTT
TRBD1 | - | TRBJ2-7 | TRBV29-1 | CSVGQGVSYEQYF | TGCAGCGTTGGACAGGGGGTCTCCTACGAGCAGTACTTC
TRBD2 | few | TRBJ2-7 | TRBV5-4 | CASTSGTRAGLREQYF | TGTGCCAGCACGAGCGGGACTAGGGCCGGTCTGAGGGAGCAGTACTTC
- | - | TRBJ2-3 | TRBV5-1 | CASSLDFTDTQYF | TGCGCCAGCAGCCTGGACTTCACAGATACGCAGTATTTT
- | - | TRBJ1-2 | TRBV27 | CASALSAGNYGYTF | TGTGCCAGCGCCCTGAGCGCGGGTAACTATGGCTACACCTTC
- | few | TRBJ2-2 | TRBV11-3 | CASSLYGSAGELFF | TGTGCCAGCAGCTTGTATGGGAGTGCCGGGGAGCTGTTTTTT
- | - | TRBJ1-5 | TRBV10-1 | CASSLIGRVRSNQPQHF | TGCGCCAGCAGTTTGATCGGTCGGGTTAGGAGCAATCAGCCCCAGCATTTT
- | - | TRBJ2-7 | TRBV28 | CASSWTSSSEQYF | TGTGCCAGCAGTTGGACGTCGTCATCCGAGCAGTACTTC
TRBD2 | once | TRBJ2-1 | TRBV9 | CASSVSGLAATYNEQFF | TGTGCCAGCAGCGTATCGGGACTAGCGGCTACCTACAATGAGCAGTTCTTC
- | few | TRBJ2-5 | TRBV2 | CAGHRDAGGETQYF | TGTGCCGGACACAGGGACGCGGGCGGAGAGACCCAGTACTTC
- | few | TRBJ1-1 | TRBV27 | CASSLAGRAEAFF | TGTGCCAGCAGTTTGGCGGGGAGAGCTGAAGCTTTCTTT
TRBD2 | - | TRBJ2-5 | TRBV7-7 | CASSLDGRPETQYF | TGTGCTAGCAGCTTAGACGGGAGGCCCGAGACCCAGTACTTC
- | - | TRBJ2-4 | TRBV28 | CASSFETIQYF | TGTGCCAGCAGTTTTGAGACAATTCAGTACTTC
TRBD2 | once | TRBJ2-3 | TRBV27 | CASSLFILSRAGGPVVTQYF | TGTGCCAGCAGTTTATTTATCTTATCCAGGGCGGGAGGGCCGGTTGTGACGCAGTATTTT